This T cell receptor beta chain is drawn from a study of CXCR3-negative and CXCR3-positive naive CD8 T cells. Study observations and caveats: Naive CXCR3-negative and CXCR3-positive cells had similar TRBV-TRBJ usage; memory differed. Relative to memory CD8+ cells, whose diversity was much lower, both naive subsets had comparably high diversity. The authors found comparable surface CD5 between naive subsets and inferred TCR strength from TRB CDR3 properties.

Triplicates of over 250,000 cells were sorted from each CD8+ T cell subset. The authors made the TRB cDNA libraries by 5' RACE using UMI labels. One entry per CDR3 protein, without DNA, is what TCRdb gives after re-calling the 5' RACE reads. The repertoire table contains approximately 39,000 distinct CDR3 sequences. On this clonotype itself: Its antigen is not identified.

This CDR3 region has 15 residues. Germline V gene sequence: CDR1 PRHDT, CDR2 FYEKMQ (reference sequence). The sequence came from a human donor in good health. Some clones in this sample may be carry-over from other donors' samples. This chain links TRBV13 with TRBJ2-7; without DNA, the TCRdb call of TRBD1 cannot be checked. The sequenced sample was memory CD8+ T cells from blood. The CDR3 spells CASSRLPEGAREQYF.